Below are 9 T cell receptor beta chains sequenced from a single sample in a study of T cells in women clearing cervical HPV infection. The table came from immunoSEQ multiplex PCR; TCRdb's copy has only in-frame clones and leaves some out. The clone table shows about 48,000 clones, with the ten largest holding around 1.5%. The source material was blood buffy coat. Receptor source: a woman between 18 and 70 years old with a cervical HPV16 infection that either progressed to CIN3+ or cleared (not recorded which).

Points on this clone: The read stops 3 residues short of the end of the CDR3; the missing end is completed from the germline J gene. This rearrangement joins TRBV18 to TRBJ2-7; 9 bases line up with TRBD1. Germline V gene lookup returns CDR1 KGHSH and CDR2 LQKENI. The V gene end was trimmed by 1 base and the J gene end by 5 bases; junction bases not matched to a gene: 6. CDR3 length equals 15 residues. The CDR3 protein is CASSPLGTGYDEQYF. The sequenced CDR3 bases are TGTGCCAGCTCACCACTGGGGACAGGGTACGACGAG.

In the case of this clone: Sequencing ends 3 residues short of the CDR3 end; the germline J gene provides the rest. The chain joins TRBV5-6 to TRBJ1-2; 7 bases match TRBD1. CDR1 is SGHDT and CDR2 is YYEEEE in the germline V gene. V dropped 2 bases and J dropped 6; count of bases not matched to a gene: 4. The CDR3 contains 13 residues. The sequenced CDR3 bases are TGTGCCAGCAGCTTAAGGGGGCCGAATGGC. It specifies CASSLRGPNG. In full, the CDR3 reads CASSLRGPNGYTF.

Turning to this clone: Read coverage stops 3 residues before the CDR3 terminus; the germline J gene supplies the remainder. The chain joins TRBV7-9 to TRBJ2-4; D remains unclear. Germline CDR1 SEHNR, CDR2 FQNEAQ (reference sequence). The CDR3 has 12 amino acids. Between the trimmed V and J ends, which lost 2 bases and 8 bases, there was a span of 7 bases. The part of the CDR3 DNA that was read is TGTGCCAGCAGCTTAAAGCGAGACATT. It specifies CASSLKRDI. The whole CDR3 sequence is CASSLKRDIQYF.

Turning to this clone: The read is 3 residues too short to cover the CDR3 end, so that end is filled in from the germline J gene. The chain has TRBV28 and TRBJ1-5; 12 positions agree with TRBD1. The CDR3 has 16 residues. V shed 4 bases, J shed 5 bases, and the junction held 6 bases outside the gene matches. Per the germline V gene, CDR1 is MDHEN and CDR2 is SYDVKM. The covered CDR3 bases are TGTGCCAGCAGTTCTGGGGGACAGGGGGCCCATCAGCCC. Its protein product is CASSSGGQGAHQP. In full, the CDR3 is CASSSGGQGAHQPQHF.

Notes on this clone: The read ends 3 residues early relative to the CDR3; the germline J gene fills the gap. The J gene is TRBJ2-3, the V gene TRBV5-1, with D perhaps TRBD1 (6 bases). Germline lookup yields CDR1 SGHRS and CDR2 YFSETQ. V was shortened by 4 bases and J by 0 bases, with 12 bases between the two germline ends. The CDR3 is 15 residues long. The sequenced part of the CDR3 DNA is TGCGCCAGCAGCACACAAGGGGGTAGCACAGATACG. It specifies CASSTQGGSTDT. From start to end, the CDR3 is CASSTQGGSTDTQYF.

Points on this clone: Sequencing ends 3 residues short of the CDR3 end; the germline J gene provides the rest. The rearrangement uses TRBV20-1 and TRBJ2-7; 7 bases align to TRBD1. The CDR3 is 14 residues long. Germline V gene lookup returns CDR1 DFQATT and CDR2 SNEGSKA (reference sequence). The trim removed 3 bases at V and 5 bases at J, leaving 10 bases unmatched. The part of the CDR3 DNA that was read is TGCAGTGCTAGTGGGATGGGACAGTCTAACGAG. Translated, it gives CSASGMGQSNE. The whole CDR3 protein reads CSASGMGQSNEQYF.

In regard to this clone: The DNA ends 3 residues before the CDR3 does, and the rest of the CDR3 is filled in from the germline J gene. The chain employs TRBV9 and TRBJ2-3; D call uncertain. Germline loops: CDR1 SGDLS, CDR2 YYNGEE. Trimming removed 0 bases at V and 6 bases at J, with 5 bases between. This CDR3 is 12 amino acids long. CDR3 sequence: CASSVDMDTQYF. The CDR3 DNA, read in part, is TGTGCCAGCAGCGTAGACATGGATACG.

About this clone itself: The read ends 3 residues shy of where the CDR3 ends; the end is completed using the germline J gene. The J gene is TRBJ2-7, the V gene TRBV7-2, with TRBD2 as a possible D gene (5 bases). CDR1 and CDR2 from the germline V gene are SGHTA and FQGNSA. The CDR3 sequence is 14 residues long. V lost 8 bases and J lost 2, with 16 bases in between. CDR3 DNA (partial): TGTGCCAGCGGCCGAGGGCCGGTTACCTACGAG. Its translation: CASGRGPVTYE. In full, the CDR3 reads CASGRGPVTYEQYF.

About this clone itself: The read ends 3 residues before the CDR3 terminus; that terminus is restored from the germline J gene. V usage is TRBV19 and J usage is TRBJ1-6, with 7 bases fitting TRBD1. The CDR3 is 14 amino acids. After removal of 8 bases from V and 6 bases from J, the junction contained 7 bases not matched to a gene. CDR1 and CDR2 from the germline V gene are LNHDA and SQIVND (reference sequence). CDR3 amino acids: CASSAGQSNSPLHF. Incomplete CDR3 DNA: TGTGCCAGTTCAGCGGGACAGTCTAATTCACCC.